This T cell receptor beta chain was obtained from a study of Graves' ophthalmopathy and Graves' hyperthyroidism. On this clonotype: The junction does not match germline at one end; this may be a read error.

The CDR3 has 13 residues. Germline CDR1 reads SNHLY; CDR2 reads FYNNEI. Beta-chain TCR CDR3 regions were amplified from RNA transcripts. The first-round RT-PCR employed HTBI primers together with the Qiagen OneStep RT-PCR kit. A multiplex PCR was then performed as the second round. Using its own MiXCR run on the multiplex PCR reads, TCRdb lists one record per CDR3 protein. The top ten clones hold around 10% of a sample with over a million distinct CDR3 sequences, about 40% of them seen once. The TCR was taken from an adult man with Graves' hyperthyroidism. The source material was peripheral blood or thyroid tissue (not recorded which). The chain carries TRBV2 and TRBJ1-1; no reliable D call. DNA of the CDR3: TGTGCCTGCAGTGCCCCGGCGGGCGGGGAGGCTTTCTTT. Amino acids: CACSAPAGGEAFF.